Listed below are T cell receptor beta chains from one sample, sequenced in a study of OX40 agonist ivuxolimab in advanced cancers. The assay was immunoSEQ multiplex PCR, and TCRdb's table has in-frame clones only and misses some. The sample yields more than 70,000 clones, 85% seen once. The material sequenced was CD4+ or CD8+ T cells sorted from blood, taken in a trial of the OX40 agonist ivuxolimab. The source is an adult with an advanced solid tumor such as melanoma, head and neck, liver or kidney cancer. The CDR3 runs from the conserved cysteine through the conserved F or W. The order of the fields is D gene, clone size, V gene, J gene, CDR3 DNA, CDR3 protein. D genes are given only for firm matches. Clone size appears in some rows only: once, few, many, or a class for an expanded clone.

D: -; size: -; V: TRBV10-3; J: TRBJ2-3; DNA: TGTGCCATCAGGGGCAGCGCTAGCACAGATACGCAGTATTTT; CDR3: CAIRGSASTDTQYF
D: -; size: once; V: TRBV5-1; J: TRBJ2-7; DNA: TGCGCCAGCAGCTCCGACGGACGGAGCTCCTACGAGCAGTACTTC; CDR3: CASSSDGRSSYEQYF
D: TRBD2; size: -; V: TRBV6-6; J: TRBJ2-1; DNA: TGTGCCAGCAGTGGACCGGGACTATACAATGAGCAGTTCTTC; CDR3: CASSGPGLYNEQFF
D: -; size: -; V: TRBV11-3; J: TRBJ1-2; DNA: TGTGCCAGCAGCTTTCAAAGGGGGGCCTATGGCTACACCTTC; CDR3: CASSFQRGAYGYTF
D: -; size: -; V: TRBV6-1; J: TRBJ1-2; DNA: TGTGCCAGCACCAGGCTCTATGGCTACACCTTC; CDR3: CASTRLYGYTF
D: TRBD1; size: -; V: TRBV4-3; J: TRBJ2-1; DNA: TGCGCCAGCAGCCAAGATCTGGACAGGGGCCTGTGGTACAATGAGCAGTTCTTC; CDR3: CASSQDLDRGLWYNEQFF
D: -; size: -; V: TRBV9; J: TRBJ1-1; DNA: TGTGCCAGCAGCCTGAGGGGCCTGGCGGACACTGAAGCTTTCTTT; CDR3: CASSLRGLADTEAFF
D: -; size: -; V: TRBV6-5; J: TRBJ1-2; DNA: TGTGCCAGCAGTTACCTTGGACGGAACTATGGCTACACCTTC; CDR3: CASSYLGRNYGYTF
D: -; size: -; V: TRBV5-1; J: TRBJ1-1; DNA: TGCGCCAGCAGCTTGGGGGCGGCGAACACTGAAGCTTTCTTT; CDR3: CASSLGAANTEAFF
D: -; size: few; V: TRBV2; J: TRBJ1-1; DNA: TGTGCCAGCAGTTGGGAGTTCACTGAAGCTTTCTTT; CDR3: CASSWEFTEAFF
D: -; size: -; V: TRBV5-1; J: TRBJ2-5; DNA: TGCGCCAGCAGCGTTGGCAGGGGCTTCCAAGAGACCCAGTACTTC; CDR3: CASSVGRGFQETQYF
D: -; size: -; V: TRBV6-5; J: TRBJ1-3; DNA: TGTGCCAGCATCCGAGGAAACACCATATATTTT; CDR3: CASIRGNTIYF
D: TRBD2; size: -; V: TRBV29-1; J: TRBJ2-1; DNA: TGCAGCGCCCGGGGACTAGCGGGGGTATACAATGAGCAGTTCTTC; CDR3: CSARGLAGVYNEQFF
D: TRBD1; size: -; V: TRBV5-1; J: TRBJ2-7; DNA: TGCGCCAGCAGCCCGGGGGACAGGTGGGACGGCGAGCAGTACTTC; CDR3: CASSPGDRWDGEQYF
D: TRBD2; size: -; V: TRBV7-1; J: TRBJ2-1; DNA: TGTGCCAGCAGCCCCTCCGGGACTAAATACAATGAGCAGTTCTTC; CDR3: CASSPSGTKYNEQFF
D: TRBD1; size: once; V: TRBV4-3; J: TRBJ1-1; DNA: TGCGCCAGCAGCCACCGGACAGGGGGCGGCACTGAAGCTTTCTTT; CDR3: CASSHRTGGGTEAFF
D: -; size: -; V: TRBV4-2; J: TRBJ1-3; DNA: TGTGCCAGCAGCCAAGGTCTGTCACTCTGGGCGGGAAACACCATATATTTT; CDR3: CASSQGLSLWAGNTIYF
D: -; size: -; V: TRBV9; J: TRBJ2-2; DNA: TGTGCCAGCAGCGTATCCATTTCTCGGGGCACCGGGGAGCTGTTTTTT; CDR3: CASSVSISRGTGELFF
D: TRBD1; size: few; V: TRBV28; J: TRBJ1-1; DNA: TGTGCCAGCAGTACCGGGACAGGGGACGACACTGAAGCTTTCTTT; CDR3: CASSTGTGDDTEAFF
D: TRBD1; size: -; V: TRBV2; J: TRBJ2-7; DNA: TGTGCCAGCAGTAGGGGGCAGGGGACCCACGAGCAGTACTTC; CDR3: CASSRGQGTHEQYF
D: TRBD2; size: -; V: TRBV7-9; J: TRBJ2-7; DNA: TGTGCCAGCAGCTTAGGAGCGGGAGATGCCGAGCAGTACTTC; CDR3: CASSLGAGDAEQYF
D: -; size: -; V: TRBV7-9; J: TRBJ2-5; DNA: TGTGCCAGCAGCGTCGGGACTCTCGGAGAGACCCAGTACTTC; CDR3: CASSVGTLGETQYF
D: -; size: -; V: TRBV5-1; J: TRBJ2-6; DNA: TGCGCCAGCAGCTTAGGGGCAGCTGGGGCCAACGTCCTGACTTTC; CDR3: CASSLGAAGANVLTF
D: -; size: -; V: TRBV7-9; J: TRBJ1-2; DNA: TGTGCCAGCAGCCAAGTTGCGCATGGCTACACCTTC; CDR3: CASSQVAHGYTF
D: -; size: -; V: TRBV5-8; J: TRBJ1-4; DNA: TGTGCCAGCAGCTTGCAGGACAGCTATGAAAAACTGTTTTTT; CDR3: CASSLQDSYEKLFF
D: -; size: -; V: TRBV6-1; J: TRBJ1-3; DNA: TGTGCCAGCAGCCGGACAGCCTCTGGAAACACCATATATTTT; CDR3: CASSRTASGNTIYF
D: -; size: -; V: TRBV28; J: TRBJ2-1; DNA: TGTGCCAGCAGTTTCGCCGGTAGGGGTTCTTACAATGAGCAGTTCTTC; CDR3: CASSFAGRGSYNEQFF
D: -; size: -; V: TRBV28; J: TRBJ1-1; DNA: TGTGCCAGCAGTTTACAGGGGTTGGGGGAAGCTTTCTTT; CDR3: CASSLQGLGEAFF
D: TRBD2; size: -; V: TRBV19; J: TRBJ2-5; DNA: TGTGCCAGTAGTCCCCGGAAAGCTAGCGGGGGGGCGTCGAAGACCCAGTACTTC; CDR3: CASSPRKASGGASKTQYF
D: -; size: -; V: TRBV5-1; J: TRBJ1-5; DNA: TGCGCCAGCAGCTTGGACACCCTTAGCCAGCCCCAGCATTTT; CDR3: CASSLDTLSQPQHF
D: -; size: -; V: TRBV6-5; J: TRBJ2-7; DNA: TGTGCCAGCACTTCAGGGTTCCACGAGCAGTACTTC; CDR3: CASTSGFHEQYF
D: -; size: -; V: TRBV6-4; J: TRBJ1-2; DNA: TGTGCCAGCAGAATGGGAGAAGATTATGGCTACACCTTC; CDR3: CASRMGEDYGYTF
D: -; size: -; V: TRBV18; J: TRBJ2-5; DNA: TGTGCCAGCTCACCAGGGGTCCAAGAGACCCAGTACTTC; CDR3: CASSPGVQETQYF
D: TRBD1; size: -; V: TRBV28; J: TRBJ1-5; DNA: TGTGCCAGCAGGACAGGGAGAAGCAATCAGCCCCAGCATTTT; CDR3: CASRTGRSNQPQHF
D: -; size: -; V: TRBV5-6; J: TRBJ2-3; DNA: TGTGCCAGCAGCTCATGGCTAATCGTTTCCACAGATACGCAGTATTTT; CDR3: CASSSWLIVSTDTQYF
D: -; size: -; V: TRBV6-5; J: TRBJ2-4; DNA: TGTGCCAGCAGTGAACGGGGTTACATTCAGTACTTC; CDR3: CASSERGYIQYF
D: -; size: -; V: TRBV5-8; J: TRBJ1-5; DNA: TGTGCCAGCACCCCGCAGAGCAATCAGCCCCAGCATTTT; CDR3: CASTPQSNQPQHF
D: -; size: -; V: TRBV5-1; J: TRBJ2-7; DNA: TGCGCCAGCAGCGTCGACCTCTACGAGCAGTACTTC; CDR3: CASSVDLYEQYF
D: TRBD1; size: -; V: TRBV28; J: TRBJ1-2; DNA: TGTGCCAGCAGTTCCCCGGGACAGATGCTTCGCTATGGCTACACCTTC; CDR3: CASSSPGQMLRYGYTF
D: TRBD1; size: -; V: TRBV5-4; J: TRBJ2-7; DNA: TGTGCCAGCAGCCCGCGGACAGGGACATACGAGCAGTACTTC; CDR3: CASSPRTGTYEQYF
D: -; size: once; V: TRBV7-2; J: TRBJ2-3; DNA: TGTGCCAGCAGCTTAAACCAAGGGGATACGCAGTATTTT; CDR3: CASSLNQGDTQYF
D: -; size: -; V: TRBV7-2; J: TRBJ2-5; DNA: TGTGCCAGCAGCTTAGGGCCTCGAGAGACCCAGTACTTC; CDR3: CASSLGPRETQYF
D: -; size: -; V: TRBV11-3; J: TRBJ2-3; DNA: TGTGCCAGCAGCTTAGAGACAGGTGGAGCGCAGTATTTT; CDR3: CASSLETGGAQYF
D: -; size: once; V: TRBV6-5; J: TRBJ2-5; DNA: TGTGCCAGCAGTTACTCGAGCGGGGAGACCCAGTACTTC; CDR3: CASSYSSGETQYF
D: -; size: -; V: TRBV7-2; J: TRBJ1-2; DNA: TGTGCCACCGAGGAGGGGAACTATGGCTACACCTTC; CDR3: CATEEGNYGYTF
D: TRBD2; size: -; V: TRBV19; J: TRBJ2-1; DNA: TGTGCCAGTAGCAGACTAGCGGGGGGGAGTGATGAGCAGTTCTTC; CDR3: CASSRLAGGSDEQFF
D: TRBD2; size: -; V: TRBV4-3; J: TRBJ2-2; DNA: TGCGCCAGCAGCCAAAGACCTAGCGGGAACACCGGGGAGCTGTTTTTT; CDR3: CASSQRPSGNTGELFF
D: -; size: -; V: TRBV5-5; J: TRBJ1-1; DNA: TGTGCCAGCAGCTCGGACATTGGGGGGAGTGTGAACACTGAAGCTTTCTTT; CDR3: CASSSDIGGSVNTEAFF
D: TRBD1; size: few; V: TRBV5-4; J: TRBJ2-5; DNA: TGTGCCAGCAGCCATGGGACAGAGCAAGAGACCCAGTACTTC; CDR3: CASSHGTEQETQYF
D: -; size: -; V: TRBV7-8; J: TRBJ2-7; DNA: TGTGCCAGCAGCTTAAAAGTCCCGCGGAGGGCAGAAGTCTACGAGCAGTACTTC; CDR3: CASSLKVPRRAEVYEQYF